Presented here are 15 T cell receptor beta chains from one specimen sequenced in a study of T-cell memory formation after mild COVID-19. TCRdb analysed the 5' RACE reads with MiXCR anew, one entry per CDR3 protein. There are roughly 280,000 distinct CDR3 sequences in the sample; around 8% occur only once, and under 25% lies in the top ten. Sequencing input: PBMCs or a T cell subset sorted from them (not recorded which). The source is a man between 18 and 35 years old who had mild COVID-19 (a few samples of this study predate the infection). Cell type and time point are not known.

This clonotype is judged medium-sized. This chain joins TRBV6-5 and TRBJ2-1; D may be TRBD2 (7 bases). V gave up 2 bases and J gave up 1 base, with 9 bases separating them. The CDR3 consists of 15 residues. Germline CDR1 MNHEY, CDR2 SVGAGI. CDR3 region: CASSYGRGSYNEQFF. DNA for the CDR3: TGTGCCAGCAGTTACGGGAGGGGGTCCTACAATGAGCAGTTCTTC.

This clonotype was observed at least ten times. The gene calls are TRBV7-2 and TRBJ2-5; weak D call: TRBD2 (7 bases). CDR3 length: 15 amino acids. V gave up 5 bases and J gave up 3 bases, with 16 bases separating them. CDR1 and CDR2 (germline): SGHTA, FQGNSA. CDR3 protein: CASSPGGSTKETQYF. For the CDR3, the DNA is TGTGCCAGCAGCCCGGGGGGCTCTACAAAAGAGACCCAGTACTTC.

This clonotype was observed a handful of times. CDR3 sequence reads: CATEGARTEAFF. The CDR3 DNA follows: TGTGCCACCGAGGGGGCGCGAACTGAAGCTTTCTTT. V gene TRBV7-9 combines with J gene TRBJ1-1; 7 nucleotides match TRBD1. The CDR3 spans 12 residues. CDR1 and CDR2 from the germline V gene are SEHNR and FQNEAQ (reference sequence). V lost 10 bases, J lost 5 bases, and 7 bases stayed unmatched.

The chain uses TRBV12-3 or TRBV12-4 and TRBJ1-6; possibly TRBD1 for D (5 bases). The CDR3 sequence is 14 residues long. V was cut by 6 bases and J by 8 bases, with 14 bases left in between. The DNA for the CDR3 is TGTGCCAGCAGCAGGCGGGGGGGTGATTCACCCCTCCACTTT. Its protein is CASSRRGGDSPLHF.

CDR3 sequence: CASSWRGERVEAFF. Written as DNA, the CDR3 is TGTGCCAGCAGCTGGAGGGGCGAACGGGTTGAAGCTTTCTTT. The genes are TRBV11-1 and TRBJ1-1; D is possibly TRBD1 (5 bases). V lost 4 bases and J lost 7, with 16 bases in between. This CDR3 has 14 residues. Germline loops: CDR1 SGHAT, CDR2 FQDESV (reference sequence).

This clonotype was seen ten or more times. V and J are TRBV6-5 and TRBJ1-4; D is undetermined. The CDR3 has 14 residues. Trimming took 5 bases from V and 0 from J, leaving 7 bases between them. Looked up from germline, CDR1 is MNHEY and CDR2 is SVGAGI. The chain's CDR3 is CASSRRATNEKLFF. The CDR3 nucleotides read TGTGCCAGCAGTAGGAGGGCAACTAATGAAAAACTGTTTTTT.

The chain recombines TRBV11-1 with TRBJ2-1; tentatively, D is TRBD1 (6 bases). Trimming stripped 6 bases from V and 6 bases from J, with 18 bases between. The germline gives CDR1 SGHAT, CDR2 FQDESV (reference sequence). The CDR3 runs to 15 residues. The CDR3 sequence: CASSSRQVPPNEQFF. The CDR3 bases are TGTGCCAGCAGTTCTCGACAGGTACCCCCCAATGAGCAGTTCTTC.

This clonotype occurred many times. The chain employs TRBV28 and TRBJ2-2; D assignment may be TRBD1 or TRBD2 (6 bases each). Deletions cut 8 bases from V and 6 bases from J, with 10 bases between. The CDR3 covers 12 residues. Germline lookup yields CDR1 MDHEN and CDR2 SYDVKM. DNA of the CDR3: TGTGCCAGCGTAAGGGGGGCCGGGGAGCTGTTTTTT. Translation gives CASVRGAGELFF.

The chain has TRBV6-5 and TRBJ1-2; D is possibly TRBD1 (6 bases). Trimming took off 2 bases at V and 6 bases at J, with 16 bases between the two ends. The CDR3 is 15 residues long. Per the germline V gene, CDR1 is MNHEY and CDR2 is SVGAGI. The CDR3 loop is CASSYVNTGSNGYTF. The CDR3 coding sequence is TGTGCCAGCAGTTACGTAAACACAGGGTCGAATGGCTACACCTTC.

The rearrangement uses TRBV3-1 and TRBJ2-1; TRBD2 agrees at 9 bases. The length of the CDR3 is 18 residues. The germline CDR1 and CDR2 sequences are LGHDT and YNNKEL (reference sequence). Unmatched junction bases numbered 12, after V lost 1 base and J lost 5 bases. CDR3 loop: CASSQVWIAGEINNEQFF. Written as DNA, the CDR3 is TGTGCCAGCAGCCAAGTTTGGATAGCGGGGGAAATTAACAATGAGCAGTTCTTC.

This chain uses TRBV19 with TRBJ2-7; D possibly corresponds to TRBD1 (6 bases). Germline CDR1 and CDR2: LNHDA and SQIVND (reference sequence). Deletions cut 8 bases from V and 2 bases from J, with 19 bases between. The CDR3 extends over 15 amino acids. This CDR3 reads CASQPAGAETYEQYF. DNA of the CDR3: TGTGCCAGTCAACCTGCAGGGGCGGAAACCTACGAGCAGTACTTC.

This clonotype was picked up many times. The chain is built from TRBV5-5 and TRBJ2-1; TRBD1 aligns across 9 bases. The CDR3 loop spans 13 amino acids. V lost 3 bases, J lost 10 bases, and 5 bases stayed unmatched. Looked up from germline, CDR1 is SGHKS and CDR2 is YYEKEE (reference sequence). This CDR3 is CASSSTGGREQFF. The DNA for the CDR3 is TGTGCCAGCAGCTCGACAGGGGGACGCGAGCAGTTCTTC.

The chain couples TRBV7-9 to TRBJ2-5, with D maybe TRBD1 (6 bases). V was trimmed by 6 bases and J by 4 bases, leaving 12 bases between them. Looked up from germline, CDR1 is SEHNR and CDR2 is FQNEAQ (reference sequence). The CDR3 consists of 13 residues. CDR3: CASSRGQLETQYF. The CDR3 DNA reads as TGTGCCAGCAGTCGGGGACAACTAGAGACCCAGTACTTC. Full variable domain (outside the CDR3, taken from reference TRBV7-9 and TRBJ2-5): DTGVSQNPRHKITKRGQNVTFRCDPISEHNRLYWYRQTLGQGPEFLTYFQNEAQLEKSRLLSDRFSAERPKGSFSTLEIQRTEQGDSAMYLCASSRGQLETQYFGPGTRLLVL.

This chain connects TRBV4-3 to TRBJ2-2; D not certain. The CDR3 consists of 16 residues. With 4 bases removed from V and 1 base from J, the gap between germline ends came to 13 bases. Germline assignment: CDR1 LGHNA and CDR2 YSLEER. CDR3 nucleotide sequence: TGCGCCAGCAGCCGGGGTCCAGGACGGAACACCGGGGAGCTGTTTTTT. It is translated as CASSRGPGRNTGELFF.

This clonotype appeared many times. The chain joins TRBV4-3 to TRBJ2-3; perhaps TRBD2 as D (7 bases). This CDR3 comprises 16 residues. The germline gives CDR1 LGHNA, CDR2 YSLEER. Trimming cost V 0 bases and J 4 bases, with 14 bases left between them. The CDR3 DNA reads as TGCGCCAGCAGCCAAGATAGGGGGGGGGTAGCAGATACGCAGTATTTT. It specifies CASSQDRGGVADTQYF.